Included here is one TCR beta chain sequence, with context. The source of the sample is a study of blood T cell repertoires in COVID-19. Background on the study: Acute and convalescent COVID-19 specimens originated in the United States, Italy and Spain. Sources were T cells, B-cell-depleted T cells, or PBMCs; the material itself was cDNA or gDNA.

CDR1 and CDR2 (germline): SGHRS, YFSETQ. The germline V and J ends were trimmed by 2 bases and 2 bases, with 7 bases remaining between them. This CDR3 spans 13 amino acids. Authors' analysis steps: The assay estimated nucleated cells by amplifying reference gene primers. Here immunoSEQ multiplex PCR was the method, and the copy in TCRdb shows in-frame clones only, minus some. V and J calls and clone size come straight from that table; D and trimming were deduced from the DNA. Of about 250,000 clones listed, approximately 82% are singletons. This chain connects TRBV5-1 to TRBJ1-2; D possibly corresponds to TRBD1 (6 bases). The sample taken for sequencing was peripheral blood. The receptor's source is a man in his forties with active or convalescent COVID-19. This CDR3 reads CASSLQGNYGYTF. The CDR3 DNA is TGCGCCAGCAGCTTACAGGGAAACTATGGCTACACCTTC. The full variable domain, completed using reference TRBV5-1 and TRBJ1-2, is KAGVTQTPRYLIKTRGQQVTLSCSPISGHRSVSWYQQTPGQGLQFLFEYFSETQRNKGNFPGRFSGRQFSNSRSEMNVSTLELGDSALYLCASSLQGNYGYTFGSGTRLTVV.